This TCR beta chain originates from a study of blood T cell repertoires in COVID-19. TCRdb's table, derived via immunoSEQ multiplex PCR, lists solely in-frame clones and lacks some. This repertoire shows 88,000 or so clones, 81% found once; its top ten account for less than 4.5%. With V trimmed by 2 bases and J by 4 bases, 7 bases remained unmatched. This CDR3 has 16 amino acids. The TCR sequence derives from a man aged 55 to 69 with acute or convalescent COVID-19. The sample taken for sequencing was peripheral blood. V gene TRBV23-1 combines with J gene TRBJ2-3; 9 nucleotides align to TRBD1. TRBV23-1 qualifies as an ORF whose function is uncertain. In DNA form, the CDR3 reads TGCGCCAGCAGTCAACCCTACAGGGGGCGGGCAGATACGCAGTATTTT. This encodes CASSQPYRGRADTQYF.